Listed here is a single T cell receptor beta chain. The antigen is not known. This sample is drawn from a study of T cells in Graves' hyperthyroidism and ophthalmopathy. The PBMCs had their origin in 10 ml of fresh peripheral blood. Amplification targeted TCR beta CDR3 regions from RNA transcripts. HTBI primers drove first-round RT-PCR of the TCR CDR3. Each CDR3 protein gets one entry after TCRdb re-called the multiplex PCR reads with MiXCR. This sample has approximately 600,000 distinct CDR3 sequences, with roughly 20% found just once. V lost 8 bases and J lost 5; bases outside the gene matches: 7. This CDR3 has 15 residues. Germline lookup yields CDR1 SNHLY and CDR2 FYNNEI. Regarding the study as a whole: The blood repertoire included most of the expanded thyroid clonotypes above 0.001. Ophthalmopathy got predicted by the model a median about six months before its onset.

The chain links TRBV2 to TRBJ2-1; the match to TRBD2 covers 12 bases. The sequenced sample consisted of blood. The TCR was taken from a young man with Graves' ophthalmopathy. For the CDR3, the DNA is TGTGCCAGCGGGGCTAGCGGGAGGGGAAACAATGAGCAGTTCTTC. Amino acid sequence: CASGASGRGNNEQFF.